The 10 T cell receptor beta chains below were found in one sample sequenced in a study of T cell responses to AZD1222 COVID-19 vaccine. TCRdb keeps only in-frame clones here, not all; method: immunoSEQ multiplex PCR. The data contain 95,000 to 130,000 clones, 85% to 95% of them singletons. The source material was peripheral blood, sampled on day 0 of AZD1222 vaccination. The origin of the receptors is an adult in good health.

The chain uses TRBV18 and TRBJ1-3; 8 nucleotides agree with TRBD1. The trim removed 4 bases at V and 4 bases at J, leaving 6 bases unmatched. The CDR3 sequence is 15 residues long. Germline values: CDR1 KGHSH, CDR2 LQKENI. The CDR3 region is CASSRGQGGGNTIYF. CDR3 nucleotide sequence: TGTGCCAGCTCACGTGGACAGGGCGGCGGAAACACCATATATTTT.

CDR3 sequence (DNA): TGTGCCAGCTCCGCCGGGCAGGGGGTCTACGAGCAGTACTTC. This gives the protein CASSAGQGVYEQYF. The chain recombines TRBV6-5 with TRBJ2-7; 7 positions match TRBD1. The CDR3 consists of 14 residues. J lost 3 bases, V lost 8 bases, and 10 bases had no gene match. Germline assignment: CDR1 MNHEY and CDR2 SVGAGI.

The V call is TRBV7-2, the J call TRBJ2-6, with D hard to call. The V and J ends lost 0 bases and 0 bases respectively, with 6 bases between them. Germline V lookup: CDR1 SGHTA, CDR2 FQGNSA. CDR3 length: 16 amino acids. DNA for the CDR3: TGTGCCAGCAGCTTAGCAGGTAGCTCTGGGGCCAACGTCCTGACTTTC. Its protein product is CASSLAGSSGANVLTF. The full variable domain, completed using reference TRBV7-2 and TRBJ2-6, is GAGVSQSPSNKVTEKGKDVELRCDPISGHTALYWYRQSLGQGLEFLIYFQGNSAPDKSGLPSDRFSAERTGGSVSTLTIQRTQQEDSAVYLCASSLAGSSGANVLTFGAGSRLTVL.

The genes are TRBV7-9 and TRBJ2-2; 7 bases line up with TRBD2. Losses at the gene ends were 4 bases for V and 1 base for J; bases not matched to a gene: 6. The CDR3 runs 16 residues. Germline V lookup: CDR1 SEHNR, CDR2 FQNEAQ (reference sequence). This CDR3 is CASSWTGTKNTGELFF. The CDR3 DNA follows: TGTGCCAGCAGCTGGACCGGGACTAAGAACACCGGGGAGCTGTTTTTT.

The J gene is TRBJ2-1, the V gene TRBV28; D may match TRBD1 or TRBD2 (6 bases each). CDR3 size: 16 residues. From germline, CDR1 is MDHEN and CDR2 SYDVKM. V was trimmed by 3 bases and J by 1 base, leaving 13 bases between them. CDR3: CASSFPQGRSYNEQFF. CDR3 nucleotide sequence: TGTGCCAGCAGTTTCCCGCAGGGGAGGTCCTACAATGAGCAGTTCTTC.

Here the CDR3 reads CASSSTSGTYNEQFF. The CDR3 DNA sequence: TGTGCCAGCAGCTCGACTAGCGGGACCTACAATGAGCAGTTCTTC. The rearrangement uses TRBV13 and TRBJ2-1; 11 bases map to TRBD2. The germline V gene encodes CDR1 PRHDT and CDR2 FYEKMQ (reference sequence). CDR3 length: 15 residues. V shed 4 bases and J 2 bases; nucleotides not matched to a gene: 1. Full variable domain (rest looked up from reference TRBV13 and TRBJ2-1): AAGVIQSPRHLIKEKRETATLKCYPIPRHDTVYWYQQGPGQDPQFLISFYEKMQSDKGSIPDRFSAQQFSDYHSELNMSSLELGDSALYFCASSSTSGTYNEQFFGPGTRLTVL.

This chain joins TRBV15 and TRBJ2-7, with 9 positions matching TRBD1. The CDR3 has 19 residues. The V gene end was trimmed by 0 bases and the J gene end by 5 bases; junction bases not matched to a gene: 17. In germline, CDR1 is LNHNV, CDR2 YYDKDF (reference sequence). The CDR3 reads CATSRDHPSTGTGRDEQYF. CDR3 DNA sequence: TGTGCCACCAGCAGAGATCACCCATCGACGGGGACAGGGCGGGACGAGCAGTACTTC.

Points on this clone: One junction end disagrees with the germline gene, perhaps due to a read error. V is TRBV12-3 or TRBV12-4 and J is TRBJ1-1; D is undetermined. This CDR3 spans 13 amino acids. CDR3 DNA sequence: TGTGCCAGCACTTTAAGAGAGAACACTGAAGCTTTCTTT. The encoded protein is CASTLRENTEAFF.

This sequence joins TRBV18 and TRBJ1-2, with 10 bases matching TRBD1. CDR3 length equals 16 residues. After removal of 3 bases from V and 4 bases from J, the junction contained 8 bases not matched to a gene. From germline, CDR1 is KGHSH and CDR2 LQKENI. The chain's CDR3 is CASSPATGGNSYGYTF. CDR3 in DNA: TGTGCCAGCTCACCGGCGACAGGGGGCAATAGCTATGGCTACACCTTC.

The chain joins TRBV27 to TRBJ2-7, with unresolved D. Germline CDR1 reads MNHEY; CDR2 reads SMNVEV (reference sequence). V lost 7 bases, J lost 5 bases, and 6 bases lay in between. The CDR3 covers 10 residues. The CDR3 protein is CASKVNEQYF. The CDR3 region has the DNA TGTGCCAGCAAAGTAAACGAGCAGTACTTC.